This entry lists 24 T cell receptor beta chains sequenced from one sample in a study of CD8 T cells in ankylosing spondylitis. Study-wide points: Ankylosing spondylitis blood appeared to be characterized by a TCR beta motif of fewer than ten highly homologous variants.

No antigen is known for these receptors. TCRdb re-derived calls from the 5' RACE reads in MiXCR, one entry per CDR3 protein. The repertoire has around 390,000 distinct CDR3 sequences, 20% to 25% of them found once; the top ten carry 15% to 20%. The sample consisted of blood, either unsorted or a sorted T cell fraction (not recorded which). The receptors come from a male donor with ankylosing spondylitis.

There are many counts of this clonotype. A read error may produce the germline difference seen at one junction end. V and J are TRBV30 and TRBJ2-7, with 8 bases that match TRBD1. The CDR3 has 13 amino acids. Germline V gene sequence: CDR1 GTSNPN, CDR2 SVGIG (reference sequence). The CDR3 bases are TGTGCCTGGCGTGTGACAGGGGCCGACGAGCAGTACTTC. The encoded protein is CAWRVTGADEQYF. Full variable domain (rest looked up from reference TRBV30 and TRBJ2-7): SQTIHQWPATLVQPVGSPLSLECTVEGTSNPNLYWYRQAAGRGLQLLFYSVGIGQISSEVPQNLSASRPQDRQFILSSKKLLLSDSGFYLCAWRVTGADEQYFGPGTRLTVT.

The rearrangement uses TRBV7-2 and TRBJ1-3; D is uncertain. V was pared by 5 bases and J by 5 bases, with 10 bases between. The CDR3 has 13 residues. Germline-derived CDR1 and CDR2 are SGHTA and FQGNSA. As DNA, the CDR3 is TGTGCCAGCAGCCCATTTCAGAGAAACACCATATATTTT. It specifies CASSPFQRNTIYF.

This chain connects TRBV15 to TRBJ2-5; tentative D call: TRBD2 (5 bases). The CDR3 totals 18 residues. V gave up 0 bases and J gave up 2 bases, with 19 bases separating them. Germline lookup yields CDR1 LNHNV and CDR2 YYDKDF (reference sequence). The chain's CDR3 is CATSRDLFGVSIQETQYF. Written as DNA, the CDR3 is TGTGCCACCAGCAGAGATCTCTTCGGGGTCAGTATACAAGAGACCCAGTACTTC.

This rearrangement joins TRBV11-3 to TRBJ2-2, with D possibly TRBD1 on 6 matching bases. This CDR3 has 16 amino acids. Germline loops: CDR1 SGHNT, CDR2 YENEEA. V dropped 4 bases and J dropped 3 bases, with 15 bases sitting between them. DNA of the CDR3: TGTGCCAGCAGCTCTCGAACGACAGGCTACACCGGGGAGCTGTTTTTT. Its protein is CASSSRTTGYTGELFF. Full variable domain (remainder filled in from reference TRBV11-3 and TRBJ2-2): EAGVVQSPRYKIIEKKQPVAFWCNPISGHNTLYWYLQNLGQGPELLIRYENEEAVDDSQLPKDRFSAERLKGVDSTLKIQPAELGDSAVYLCASSSRTTGYTGELFFGEGSRLTVL.

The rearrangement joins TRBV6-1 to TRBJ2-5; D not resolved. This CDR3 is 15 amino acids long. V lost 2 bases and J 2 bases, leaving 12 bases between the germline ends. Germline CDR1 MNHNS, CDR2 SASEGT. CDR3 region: CASSESVGRQETQYF. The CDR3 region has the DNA TGTGCCAGCAGTGAATCGGTGGGAAGACAAGAGACCCAGTACTTC.

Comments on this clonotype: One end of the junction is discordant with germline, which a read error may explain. CDR3 sequence (DNA): TGTGCCAGCAGTGTTCGGCCTGGCAACACCATATATTTT. Translating gives CASSVRPGNTIYF. V usage is TRBV6-4 and J usage is TRBJ1-3; D call uncertain. Per germline, CDR1 MRHNA and CDR2 SNTAGT. The CDR3 covers 13 residues.

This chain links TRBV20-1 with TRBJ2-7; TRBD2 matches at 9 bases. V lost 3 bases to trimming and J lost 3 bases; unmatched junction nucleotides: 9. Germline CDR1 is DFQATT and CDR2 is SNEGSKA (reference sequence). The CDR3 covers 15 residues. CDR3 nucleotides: TGCAGTGCTAGTAGGTGGGGTAGCGGGAGCTACGAGCAGTACTTC. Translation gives CSASRWGSGSYEQYF.

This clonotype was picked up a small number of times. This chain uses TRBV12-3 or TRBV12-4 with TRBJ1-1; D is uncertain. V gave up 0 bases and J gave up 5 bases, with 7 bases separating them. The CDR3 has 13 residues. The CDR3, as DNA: TGTGCCAGCAGTTTAGCAGGGAAGACTGAAGCTTTCTTT. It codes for CASSLAGKTEAFF.

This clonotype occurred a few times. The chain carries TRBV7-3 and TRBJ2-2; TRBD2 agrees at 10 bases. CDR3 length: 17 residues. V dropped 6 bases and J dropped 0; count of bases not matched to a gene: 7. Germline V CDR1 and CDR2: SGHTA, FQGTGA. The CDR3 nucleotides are TGTGCCAGCAGGCTAAACCTAGCGGGAGCGAACACCGGGGAGCTGTTTTTT. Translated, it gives CASRLNLAGANTGELFF.

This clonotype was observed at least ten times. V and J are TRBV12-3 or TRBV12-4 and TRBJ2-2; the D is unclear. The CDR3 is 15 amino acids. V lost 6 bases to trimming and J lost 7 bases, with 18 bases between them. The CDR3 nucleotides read TGTGCCAGCAGCCGCCCCCCCGTTGGTGGCGGGGAGCTGTTTTTT. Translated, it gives CASSRPPVGGGELFF.

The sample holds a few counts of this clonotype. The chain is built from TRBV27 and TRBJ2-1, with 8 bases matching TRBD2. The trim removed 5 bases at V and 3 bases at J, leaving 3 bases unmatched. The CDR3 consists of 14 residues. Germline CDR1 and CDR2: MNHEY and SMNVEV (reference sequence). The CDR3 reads CASSGGRSYNEQFF. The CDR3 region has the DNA TGTGCCAGCAGTGGCGGGAGGAGCTACAATGAGCAGTTCTTC.

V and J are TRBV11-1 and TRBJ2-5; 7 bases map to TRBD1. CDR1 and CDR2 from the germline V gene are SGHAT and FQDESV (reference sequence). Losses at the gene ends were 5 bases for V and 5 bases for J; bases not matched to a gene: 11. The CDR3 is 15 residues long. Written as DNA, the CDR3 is TGTGCCAGCAGCAAACGACAGGGTAGTAGGGAGACCCAGTACTTC. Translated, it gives CASSKRQGSRETQYF.

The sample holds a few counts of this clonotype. As DNA, the CDR3 is TGTGCCAGCAGTTACCCCTCCAGGTCGGAGACCCAGTACTTC. The encoded protein is CASSYPSRSETQYF. The chain has TRBV6-5 and TRBJ2-5; D is uncertain. Germline-derived CDR1 and CDR2 are MNHEY and SVGAGI. Trimming took 2 bases from V and 5 from J, leaving 12 bases between them. This CDR3 has 14 residues.

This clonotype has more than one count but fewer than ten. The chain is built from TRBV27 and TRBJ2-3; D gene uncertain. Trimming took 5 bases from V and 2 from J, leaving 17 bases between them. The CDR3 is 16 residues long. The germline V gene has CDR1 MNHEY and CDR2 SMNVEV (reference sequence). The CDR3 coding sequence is TGTGCCAGCAGTCCGAGGTGGGGAATCCCCACAGATACGCAGTATTTT. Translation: CASSPRWGIPTDTQYF.

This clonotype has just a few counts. The CDR3 coding sequence is TGCGCCAGCAGCTTGGTGTCCCGAGGGGACATTCAGTACTTC. Its protein is CASSLVSRGDIQYF. This chain joins TRBV5-1 and TRBJ2-4, with D perhaps TRBD1 or TRBD2 (5 bases each). The CDR3 has 14 amino acids. Germline V gene lookup returns CDR1 SGHRS and CDR2 YFSETQ. Trimming pared 0 bases from V and 8 bases from J, leaving 12 bases between. Variable domain in full (rest from reference TRBV5-1 and TRBJ2-4): KAGVTQTPRYLIKTRGQQVTLSCSPISGHRSVSWYQQTPGQGLQFLFEYFSETQRNKGNFPGRFSGRQFSNSRSEMNVSTLELGDSALYLCASSLVSRGDIQYFGAGTRLSVL.

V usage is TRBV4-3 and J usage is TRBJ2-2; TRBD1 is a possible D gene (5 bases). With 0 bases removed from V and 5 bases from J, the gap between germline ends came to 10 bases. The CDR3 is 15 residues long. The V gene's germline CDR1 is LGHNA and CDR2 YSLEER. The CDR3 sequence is CASSQEQGKTGELFF. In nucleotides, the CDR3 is TGCGCCAGCAGCCAAGAGCAGGGTAAAACCGGGGAGCTGTTTTTT.

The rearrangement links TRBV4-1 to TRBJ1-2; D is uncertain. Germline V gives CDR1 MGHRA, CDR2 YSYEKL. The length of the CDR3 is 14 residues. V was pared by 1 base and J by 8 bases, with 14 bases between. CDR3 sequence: CASSQATGLYGYTF. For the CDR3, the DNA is TGCGCCAGCAGCCAAGCGACGGGATTGTACGGCTACACCTTC.

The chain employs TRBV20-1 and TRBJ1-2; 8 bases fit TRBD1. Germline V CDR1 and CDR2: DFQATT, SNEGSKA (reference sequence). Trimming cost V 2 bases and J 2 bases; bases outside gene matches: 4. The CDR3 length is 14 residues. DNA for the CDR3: TGCAGTGCTAGAAAAGGGACAGGCAACTATGGCTACACCTTC. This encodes CSARKGTGNYGYTF.

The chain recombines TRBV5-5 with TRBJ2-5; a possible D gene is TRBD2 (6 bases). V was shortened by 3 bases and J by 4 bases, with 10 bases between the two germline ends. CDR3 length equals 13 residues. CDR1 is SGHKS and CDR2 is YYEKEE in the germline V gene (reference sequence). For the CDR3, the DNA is TGTGCCAGCAGCTGGGGACTGATAGAGACCCAGTACTTC. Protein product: CASSWGLIETQYF.

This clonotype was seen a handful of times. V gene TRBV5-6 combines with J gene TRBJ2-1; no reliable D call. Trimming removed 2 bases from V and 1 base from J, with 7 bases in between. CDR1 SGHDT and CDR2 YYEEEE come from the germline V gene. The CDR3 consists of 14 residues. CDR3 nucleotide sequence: TGTGCCAGCAGCTTTCCCCAATCCTACAATGAGCAGTTCTTC. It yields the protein CASSFPQSYNEQFF.

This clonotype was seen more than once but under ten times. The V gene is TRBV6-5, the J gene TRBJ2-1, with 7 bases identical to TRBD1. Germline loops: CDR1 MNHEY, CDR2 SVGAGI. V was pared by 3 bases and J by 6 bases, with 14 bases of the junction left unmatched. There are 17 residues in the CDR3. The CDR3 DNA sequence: TGTGCCAGCAGTTATTTCCTCCCGGACAGGACCGCCAATGAGCAGTTCTTC. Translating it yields CASSYFLPDRTANEQFF.

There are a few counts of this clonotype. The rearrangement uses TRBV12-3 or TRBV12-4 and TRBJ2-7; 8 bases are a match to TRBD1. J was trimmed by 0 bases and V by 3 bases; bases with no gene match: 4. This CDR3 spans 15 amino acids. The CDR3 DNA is TGTGCCAGCAGTTTGTGGACAGGGAGCTCCTACGAGCAGTACTTC. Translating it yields CASSLWTGSSYEQYF.

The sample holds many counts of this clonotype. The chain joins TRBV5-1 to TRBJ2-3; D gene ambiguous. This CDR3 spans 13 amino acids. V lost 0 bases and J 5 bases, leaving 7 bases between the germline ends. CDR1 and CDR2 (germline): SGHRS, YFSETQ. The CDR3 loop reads CASSLAGEDTQYF. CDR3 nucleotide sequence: TGCGCCAGCAGCTTGGCTGGGGAAGATACGCAGTATTTT.

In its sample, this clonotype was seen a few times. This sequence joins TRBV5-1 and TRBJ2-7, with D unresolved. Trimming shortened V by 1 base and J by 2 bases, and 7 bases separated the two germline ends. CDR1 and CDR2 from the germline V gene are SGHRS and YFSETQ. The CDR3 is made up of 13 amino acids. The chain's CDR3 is CASSLNSPYEQYF. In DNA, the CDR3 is TGCGCCAGCAGCTTGAATAGCCCCTACGAGCAGTACTTC.